What follows is one T cell receptor beta chain and its context. The antigen is undetermined. The data derive from a study of cytomegalovirus exposure and HLA in healthy donors. Notes on the study in general: In a later analysis, HLA-C alleles had the fewest associated TCRs, DRB1 alleles the most.

Both 60 Vbeta primers and 13 Jbeta primers went into the PCR. Study processing details: There were about 88 million unique TCR beta chains by a later count, and around 10 million of them were shared. The repertoire was sequenced with immunoSEQ multiplex PCR; TCRdb's copy has only in-frame clones and lacks some. V and J calls and clone size follow that table, whereas D and trimming were derived from the DNA. Of over 150,000 clones detected, more than 70% appear once; the ten largest clones hold 5.6%. The V segment lost 4 bases and the J segment 2 bases; nucleotides outside the gene matches: 12. This CDR3 has 18 amino acids. Germline V gives CDR1 SGHDT, CDR2 YYEEEE.

The origin of this receptor is a woman between 40 and 50 years old in good health and CMV-seropositive. The gene calls are TRBV5-6 and TRBJ2-3; TRBD2 agrees at 11 bases. The sequenced sample was PBMCs. CDR3 bases: TGTGCCAGCAGCGGGGGGAGACTAGCGGGACCGATCACAGATACGCAGTATTTT. Its protein product is CASSGGRLAGPITDTQYF.